This paragraph covers one T cell receptor beta chain sequence. The source of the sample is a study of T cell changes during pregnancy in multiple sclerosis. V gave up 0 bases and J gave up 17 bases; unmatched junction bases: 6. The CDR3 has 13 amino acids. Germline CDR1 reads ENHRY; CDR2 reads SYGVKD. Clones were sequenced by immunoSEQ multiplex PCR, and TCRdb holds only the in-frame ones, with some missing. The sample records roughly 41,000 clones, less than 95% being singletons. The sequencing used peripheral blood, collected in the third trimester of pregnancy. This rearrangement joins TRBV10-3 to TRBJ1-4; TRBD1 matches 10 bases. The clonotype was recovered from a female donor with multiple sclerosis, enrolled in a pregnancy study. CDR3 sequence: CAISESPGQGVFF. For the CDR3, the DNA is TGTGCCATCAGTGAGTCCCCAGGACAGGGGGTTTTTTTT.